Each of the 31 T cell receptor beta chains below was sequenced from the same sample in a study of patients and donors after allogeneic stem cell transplantation. Each CDR3 protein gets one entry after TCRdb re-called the RT-PCR reads with MiXCR. The table lists 190,000 or so distinct CDR3 sequences, about 38% of them singletons. Source material: blood, either unsorted or a sorted T cell fraction (not recorded which). The receptor source for this set is a human donor who was either an allogeneic HSCT recipient or a stem cell or donor lymphocyte infusion donor (not recorded which). It is not recorded whose cells these are; they may come from a transplant donor.

V gene TRBV25-1 combines with J gene TRBJ1-2; a possible D gene is TRBD1 (5 bases). The V gene's germline CDR1 is MGHDK and CDR2 SYGVNS. The CDR3 spans 15 residues. V lost 1 base to trimming and J lost 6 bases, with 15 bases between them. The CDR3 bases are TGTGCCAGCAGTGAATCAGGAGGGGTAGCAAATGGCTACACCTTC. Protein product: CASSESGGVANGYTF.

This clonotype appeared a few times. The rearrangement uses TRBV27 and TRBJ1-5; no reliable D call. Germline CDR1 reads MNHEY; CDR2 reads SMNVEV (reference sequence). The V end lost 4 bases, the J end lost 3 bases, and 13 bases lay between the germline ends. The length of the CDR3 is 15 residues. CDR3 nucleotides: TGTGCCAGCAGTTCCGGGGTCAAACCCAATCAGCCCCAGCATTTT. It encodes CASSSGVKPNQPQHF.

The rearrangement links TRBV12-3 or TRBV12-4 to TRBJ1-1; tentatively, D is TRBD1 (5 bases). V was cut by 3 bases and J by 1 base, with 12 bases left in between. This CDR3 has 15 residues. The CDR3 loop reads CASSLKWQGNTEAFF. CDR3 in DNA: TGTGCCAGCAGTTTGAAATGGCAGGGGAACACTGAAGCTTTCTTT.

The V and J genes are TRBV5-1 and TRBJ2-5; the D is unclear. CDR3 length: 13 amino acids. Germline V gene lookup returns CDR1 SGHRS and CDR2 YFSETQ. The V end lost 5 bases, the J end lost 4 bases, and 12 bases lay between the germline ends. In DNA form, the CDR3 reads TGCGCCAGCAGTTTTGATTCCGGAGAGACCCAGTACTTC. Translation gives CASSFDSGETQYF.

This clonotype showed up just once. The chain carries TRBV7-2 and TRBJ1-1, with D possibly TRBD1 on 6 matching bases. V was trimmed by 5 bases and J by 7 bases, leaving 11 bases between them. Per germline, CDR1 SGHTA and CDR2 FQGNSA. This CDR3 spans 12 amino acids. The CDR3 sequence is CASSHDRSEAFF. CDR3 sequence (DNA): TGTGCCAGCAGCCACGACAGGAGTGAAGCTTTCTTT.

The rearrangement links TRBV5-1 to TRBJ2-7; TRBD2 agrees at 7 bases. CDR1 and CDR2 (germline): SGHRS, YFSETQ. The CDR3 is 15 residues long. V shed 4 bases, J shed 2 bases, and the junction held 9 bases outside the gene matches. DNA of the CDR3: TGCGCCAGCAGCCCCAGGGAGGGGATCACCTACGAGCAGTACTTC. As protein: CASSPREGITYEQYF.

This clonotype has just a few counts. J is TRBJ1-5 and V is TRBV12-3 or TRBV12-4; D possibly corresponds to TRBD1 (5 bases). The V end was cut by 6 bases, the J end by 3 bases, with 12 bases between. The CDR3 contains 14 residues. The CDR3 DNA reads TGTGCCAGCAGGGCTACAGGCCCCAATCAGCCCCAGCATTTT. This encodes CASRATGPNQPQHF.

The chain carries TRBV6-5 and TRBJ1-1; no reliable D call. The CDR3 consists of 15 residues. CDR1 MNHEY and CDR2 SVGAGI come from the germline V gene. The V gene lost 3 bases and the J gene lost 1 base, with 12 bases spanning the gap. The CDR3 nucleotides read TGTGCCAGCAGTTATTTCGGGAAGGCGAACACTGAAGCTTTCTTT. Amino acid sequence: CASSYFGKANTEAFF.

The chain joins TRBV6-2 or TRBV6-3 to TRBJ1-1; 8 bases are shared with TRBD1. The CDR3 spans 14 residues. Trimming at V came to 6 bases and at J to 5 bases, leaving 8 bases not matched to a gene. CDR1 is MNHEY, CDR2 SVGEGT, per germline. The CDR3 nucleotides are TGTGCCAGCAGACTAACAGGGGGGGAGACTGAAGCTTTCTTT. Translated: CASRLTGGETEAFF.

The rearrangement joins TRBV7-3 to TRBJ1-5; TRBD1 matches 7 bases. Germline V CDR1 and CDR2: SGHTA, FQGTGA. The J segment lost 4 bases and the V segment lost 5 bases, leaving 8 bases of the junction unmatched. The CDR3 runs to 15 residues. The CDR3 nucleotides are TGTGCCAGCAGCGAGGTACAGGGGTCGAATCAGCCCCAGCATTTT. It codes for CASSEVQGSNQPQHF.

The chain is built from TRBV7-9 and TRBJ1-1; maybe TRBD1 (5 bases). CDR1 is SEHNR and CDR2 is FQNEAQ in the germline V gene (reference sequence). There are 13 residues in the CDR3. The germline V and J ends were trimmed by 1 base and 6 bases, with 9 bases remaining between them. The CDR3 sequence is CASSLGQGSEAFF. In nucleotides, the CDR3 is TGTGCCAGCAGCTTAGGGCAGGGCTCTGAAGCTTTCTTT.

V and J are TRBV5-1 and TRBJ1-6; D is unresolved. Germline V gene sequence: CDR1 SGHRS, CDR2 YFSETQ. Deletions cut 7 bases from V and 0 bases from J, with 14 bases between. The CDR3 loop spans 16 amino acids. In nucleotides, the CDR3 is TGCGCCAGCGCCCCAGATTCCATCTCCTATAATTCACCCCTCCACTTT. Translation gives CASAPDSISYNSPLHF.

As for this clonotype: At one end, the junction sequence differs from germline, possibly due to a read error. This sequence joins TRBV12-3 or TRBV12-4 and TRBJ1-5, with 9 bases matching TRBD1. This CDR3 contains 14 residues. The DNA of the CDR3 is TGTGCCAGCAGATCGGGACAGGGCAACCAGCCCCAGCATTTT. Its translation is CASRSGQGNQPQHF.

This clonotype has a handful of counts. The chain joins TRBV5-1 to TRBJ1-2, with 7 bases identical to TRBD1. The germline V gene encodes CDR1 SGHRS and CDR2 YFSETQ. The CDR3 sequence is 13 residues long. V was clipped by 4 bases and J by 7 bases; unmatched bases: 7. DNA for the CDR3: TGCGCCAGCAGCCCAAACAGGGGTGCTGGCTACACCTTC. This gives the protein CASSPNRGAGYTF.

The chain links TRBV7-2 to TRBJ1-4; D not certain. This CDR3 region has 14 residues. Germline V gene lookup returns CDR1 SGHTA and CDR2 FQGNSA. Trimming removed 4 bases at V and 3 bases at J, with 9 bases between. CDR3 nucleotide sequence: TGTGCCAGCAGCTACGTGGGAGCTAATGAAAAACTGTTTTTT. It is translated as CASSYVGANEKLFF.

In this sample, this clonotype turned up many times. The J gene is TRBJ1-2, the V gene TRBV27; a possible D gene is TRBD1 (6 bases). The V and J ends lost 7 bases and 4 bases respectively, with 16 bases between them. CDR1 and CDR2 (germline): MNHEY, SMNVEV (reference sequence). The CDR3 runs to 14 residues. CDR3 loop: CASTQAGDSYGYTF. As DNA, the CDR3 is TGTGCCAGCACCCAAGCAGGGGATAGCTATGGCTACACCTTC.

The chain uses TRBV12-3 or TRBV12-4 and TRBJ1-1; no clear D. The CDR3 spans 13 residues. Trimming took off 4 bases at V and 4 bases at J, with 10 bases between the two ends. The CDR3 DNA follows: TGTGCCAGCAGTTCGTCCGGGCCCACTGAAGCTTTCTTT. This sequence encodes CASSSSGPTEAFF.

The chain joins TRBV5-1 to TRBJ1-6; 11 positions agree with TRBD1. The CDR3 covers 15 residues. CDR1 and CDR2 (germline): SGHRS, YFSETQ. V lost 2 bases to trimming and J lost 8 bases; unmatched junction nucleotides: 3. The CDR3 reads CASSLRTGGHSPLHF. CDR3 coding DNA: TGCGCCAGCAGCTTAAGGACAGGGGGCCATTCACCCCTCCACTTT.

The table lists this clonotype with many counts. The rearrangement links TRBV12-3 or TRBV12-4 to TRBJ1-1, with unresolved D. The CDR3 loop spans 12 amino acids. Trimming cost V 6 bases and J 0 bases, with 5 bases left between them. CDR3 protein: CASSLMNTEAFF. The CDR3 DNA is TGTGCCAGCAGCCTAATGAACACTGAAGCTTTCTTT.

The table lists this clonotype with a few counts. J is TRBJ1-1 and V is TRBV21-1; the D segment call TRBD1 is taken from the table without a DNA check. TRBV21-1 is assigned pseudogene status. The CDR3 length is 17 residues. CDR3 coding DNA: TGTGCCAGCAGCGATTACCGGGACAGGGTCCCGGGCACTGAAGCTTTCTTT. As protein: CASSDYRDRVPGTEAFF.

The gene calls are TRBV20-1 and TRBJ1-5, with D perhaps TRBD1 (5 bases). Germline CDR1 is DFQATT and CDR2 is SNEGSKA (reference sequence). V was cut by 5 bases and J by 3 bases, with 14 bases left in between. The CDR3 loop spans 14 amino acids. The CDR3 DNA reads as TGCAGTGCTGGAAAAGGGGCAGACAATCAGCCCCAGCATTTT. Translated, it gives CSAGKGADNQPQHF.

This clonotype has just a few counts. The chain uses TRBV12-3 or TRBV12-4 and TRBJ1-2; maybe TRBD1 (5 bases). The CDR3 is 13 amino acids. Trimming removed 10 bases at V and 1 base at J, with 13 bases between. This chain's CDR3 is CATIRGNNYGYTF. The CDR3 DNA follows: TGTGCCACCATACGGGGCAATAACTATGGCTACACCTTC.

Only a few counts were recorded for this clonotype. The J gene is TRBJ1-2, the V gene TRBV12-3 or TRBV12-4; D uncertain. The CDR3 length is 12 residues. Trimming left V 6 bases short and J 7 bases short, with 12 bases between. The CDR3 here is CASRLRRSGYTF. DNA for the CDR3: TGTGCCAGCAGATTGAGGCGATCTGGCTACACCTTC.

The chain couples TRBV15 to TRBJ2-7; 10 bases agree with TRBD1. Germline V gene data show CDR1 as LNHNV and CDR2 as YYDKDF (reference sequence). The CDR3 consists of 15 residues. V lost 3 bases to trimming and J lost 5 bases; unmatched junction nucleotides: 7. CDR3 nucleotide sequence: TGTGCCACCAGCAGGTCAGGACAGGGGGTGAACGAGCAGTACTTC. Translation: CATSRSGQGVNEQYF.

This clonotype was seen more than once but under ten times. The chain links TRBV5-1 to TRBJ1-2; D call uncertain. The CDR3 sequence is 14 residues long. The germline V and J ends were trimmed by 1 base and 5 bases, with 12 bases remaining between them. CDR1 and CDR2 from the germline V gene are SGHRS and YFSETQ. For the CDR3, the DNA is TGCGCCAGCAGCTTGCTCGTCAGAAAATATGGCTACACCTTC. Protein: CASSLLVRKYGYTF.

V gene TRBV5-1 combines with J gene TRBJ1-6, with no clear D. The CDR3 contains 13 residues. Germline CDR1 and CDR2: SGHRS and YFSETQ. Trimming left V 0 bases short and J 8 bases short, with 6 bases between. This CDR3 is CASSLDSDSPLHF. CDR3 bases: TGCGCCAGCAGCTTGGACTCGGATTCACCCCTCCACTTT. Full variable domain (outside the CDR3, taken from reference TRBV5-1 and TRBJ1-6): KAGVTQTPRYLIKTRGQQVTLSCSPISGHRSVSWYQQTPGQGLQFLFEYFSETQRNKGNFPGRFSGRQFSNSRSEMNVSTLELGDSALYLCASSLDSDSPLHFGNGTRLTVT.

V is TRBV15 and J is TRBJ2-5, with D perhaps being TRBD1 or TRBD2 (6 bases each). V was cut by 0 bases and J by 1 base, with 12 bases left in between. Germline CDR1 LNHNV, CDR2 YYDKDF (reference sequence). The CDR3 runs 16 residues. The CDR3 DNA sequence: TGTGCCACCAGCAGAGATCGGGGGACACTCCAAGAGACCCAGTACTTC. It is translated as CATSRDRGTLQETQYF.

This clonotype was observed a handful of times. The chain recombines TRBV7-3 with TRBJ1-5, with 7 nucleotides matching TRBD1. CDR1 SGHTA and CDR2 FQGTGA come from the germline V gene. The CDR3 spans 16 residues. The J segment lost 0 bases and the V segment lost 5 bases, leaving 7 bases of the junction unmatched. The CDR3 spells CASSPDRVDSNQPQHF. The CDR3, as DNA: TGTGCCAGCAGCCCCGACAGGGTTGATAGCAATCAGCCCCAGCATTTT. Combining the CDR3 with reference TRBV7-3 and TRBJ1-5 gives the whole variable domain GAGVSQTPSNKVTEKGKYVELRCDPISGHTALYWYRQSLGQGPEFLIYFQGTGAADDSGLPNDRFFAVRPEGSVSTLKIQRTERGDSAVYLCASSPDRVDSNQPQHFGDGTRLSIL.

This clonotype has more than one count but fewer than ten. The J gene is TRBJ1-4, the V gene TRBV6-6; D ambiguous. Trimming left V 0 bases short and J 9 bases short, with 17 bases between. CDR1 and CDR2 from the germline V gene are MNHNY and SVGAGI (reference sequence). The CDR3 has 16 amino acids. The chain's CDR3 is CASSYSVAGEAQKLFF. As DNA, the CDR3 is TGTGCCAGCAGTTACTCTGTGGCAGGAGAGGCACAAAAACTGTTTTTT.

This rearrangement joins TRBV7-3 to TRBJ1-1; D is possibly TRBD1 (5 bases). Germline V gene data show CDR1 as SGHTA and CDR2 as FQGTGA. There are 13 residues in the CDR3. With 1 base removed from V and 4 bases from J, the gap between germline ends came to 7 bases. The CDR3 region has the DNA TGTGCCAGCAGCTTAATCGGGGGCACTGAAGCTTTCTTT. Residues: CASSLIGGTEAFF.

The chain recombines TRBV7-9 with TRBJ1-2, with D unresolved. Germline CDR1 and CDR2: SEHNR and FQNEAQ (reference sequence). The CDR3 has 14 amino acids. V dropped 1 base and J dropped 2 bases, with 8 bases sitting between them. The CDR3 DNA reads TGTGCCAGCAGCTTAGGGGCCGGGAACTATGGCTACACCTTC. This codes for CASSLGAGNYGYTF.